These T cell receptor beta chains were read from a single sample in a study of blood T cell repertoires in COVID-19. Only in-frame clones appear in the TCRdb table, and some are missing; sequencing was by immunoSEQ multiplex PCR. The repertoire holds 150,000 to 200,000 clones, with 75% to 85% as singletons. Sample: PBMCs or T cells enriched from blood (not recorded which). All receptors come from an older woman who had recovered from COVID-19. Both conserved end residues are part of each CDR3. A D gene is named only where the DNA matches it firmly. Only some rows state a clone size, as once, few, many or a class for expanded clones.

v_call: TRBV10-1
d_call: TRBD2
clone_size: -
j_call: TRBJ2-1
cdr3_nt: TGCGCCAGCAAGACTAGCGGGGGGCAGCAGTTCTTC
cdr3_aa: CASKTSGGQQFF

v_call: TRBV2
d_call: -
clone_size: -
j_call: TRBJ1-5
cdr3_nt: TGTGCCAGCTCGACAGGCGAAAACAATCAGCCCCAGCATTTT
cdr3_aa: CASSTGENNQPQHF

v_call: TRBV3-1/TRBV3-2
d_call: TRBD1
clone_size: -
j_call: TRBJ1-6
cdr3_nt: TGTGCCAGCAGCCAGGGAAGGACAGGCGCAGGTTCACCCCTCCACTTT
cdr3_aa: CASSQGRTGAGSPLHF

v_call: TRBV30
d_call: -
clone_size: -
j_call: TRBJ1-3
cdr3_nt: TGTGCCTCGGGAATAGGAAACACCATATATTTT
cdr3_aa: CASGIGNTIYF

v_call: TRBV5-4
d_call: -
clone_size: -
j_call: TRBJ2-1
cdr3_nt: TGTGCCAGCAGCCTTGGCCACCGGGGAGGCTCCTACAATGAGCAGTTCTTC
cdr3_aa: CASSLGHRGGSYNEQFF

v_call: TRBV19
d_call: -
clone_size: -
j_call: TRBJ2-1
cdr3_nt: TGTGCCAGTAGTATATCACGGGGAGATGAGCAGTTCTTC
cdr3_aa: CASSISRGDEQFF

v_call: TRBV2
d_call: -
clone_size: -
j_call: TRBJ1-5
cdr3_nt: TGTGCCAGCGGAGGACCGGGGGGCAATCAGCCCCAGCATTTT
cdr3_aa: CASGGPGGNQPQHF

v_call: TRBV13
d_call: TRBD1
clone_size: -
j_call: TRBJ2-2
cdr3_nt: TGTGCCAGCAGCTTTCGACAGGGGGACACCGGGGAGCTGTTTTTT
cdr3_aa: CASSFRQGDTGELFF

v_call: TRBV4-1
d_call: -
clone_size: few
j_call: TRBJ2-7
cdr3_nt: TGCGCCAGCAGCCAACAGGGTGGCTACGAGCAGTACTTC
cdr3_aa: CASSQQGGYEQYF

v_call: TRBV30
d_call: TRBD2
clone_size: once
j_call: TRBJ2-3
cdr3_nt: TGTGCCTGGGAGAGCGGGGGCACAGATACGCAGTATTTT
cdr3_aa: CAWESGGTDTQYF

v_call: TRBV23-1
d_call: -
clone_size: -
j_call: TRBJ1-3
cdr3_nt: TGCGCCAGCATACATGGGACACCCCACTCTGGAAACACCATATATTTT
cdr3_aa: CASIHGTPHSGNTIYF

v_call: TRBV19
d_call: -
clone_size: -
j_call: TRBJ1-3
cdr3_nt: TGTGCCAGTAGTATTTGGTCGGGGAGCGGAAACACCATATATTTT
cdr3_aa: CASSIWSGSGNTIYF

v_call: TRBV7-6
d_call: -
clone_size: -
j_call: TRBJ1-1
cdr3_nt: TGTGCCAGCAGCTTACAGGGCGGCCTTGAAGCTTTCTTT
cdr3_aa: CASSLQGGLEAFF

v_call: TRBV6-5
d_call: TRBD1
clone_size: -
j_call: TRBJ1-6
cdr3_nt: TGTGCCAGCAGTTATGAGACAGGGATAAGTAATTCACCCCTCCACTTT
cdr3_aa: CASSYETGISNSPLHF

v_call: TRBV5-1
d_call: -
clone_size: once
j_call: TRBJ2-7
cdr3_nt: TGCGCCAGCAGCTGGAGCGGGCTCTCCTACGAGCAGTACTTC
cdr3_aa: CASSWSGLSYEQYF

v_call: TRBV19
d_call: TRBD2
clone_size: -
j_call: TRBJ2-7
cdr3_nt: TGTGCCAGTATAGCGGGGCCTGTTTACGAGCAGTACTTC
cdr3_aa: CASIAGPVYEQYF

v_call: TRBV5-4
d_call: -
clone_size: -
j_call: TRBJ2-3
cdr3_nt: TGTGCCAGCAGCTTGGGTTGGGGGGAGGATACGCAGTATTTT
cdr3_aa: CASSLGWGEDTQYF

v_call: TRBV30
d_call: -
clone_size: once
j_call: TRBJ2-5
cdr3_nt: TGTGCCTGGAGTGTACGGGAGACCCAGTACTTC
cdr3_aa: CAWSVRETQYF

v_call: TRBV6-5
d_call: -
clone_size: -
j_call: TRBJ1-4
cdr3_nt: TGTGCCAGCAGGAAAACGGCAGGGGCGAATGAAAAACTGTTTTTT
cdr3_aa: CASRKTAGANEKLFF

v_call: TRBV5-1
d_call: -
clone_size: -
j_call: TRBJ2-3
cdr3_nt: TGCGCCAGCAGCTTGCTTACGGGACTCAGCACAGATACGCAGTATTTT
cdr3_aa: CASSLLTGLSTDTQYF

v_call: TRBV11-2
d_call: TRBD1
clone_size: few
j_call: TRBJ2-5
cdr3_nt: TGTGCCAGCAGCTTAGGTAGACCGGGACAGGGGACCCAAGAGACCCAGTACTTC
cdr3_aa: CASSLGRPGQGTQETQYF

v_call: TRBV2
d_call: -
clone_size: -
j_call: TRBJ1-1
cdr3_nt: TGTGCCAGCAGACCATCCAGGGGAGAAACTGAAGCTTTCTTT
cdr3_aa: CASRPSRGETEAFF

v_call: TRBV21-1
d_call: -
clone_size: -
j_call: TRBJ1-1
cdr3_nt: TGTGCCAGCAGCAAAGCTGGAAGGGGAAACACTGAAGCTTTCTTT
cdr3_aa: CASSKAGRGNTEAFF

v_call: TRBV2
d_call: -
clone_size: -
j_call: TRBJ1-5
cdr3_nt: TGTGCCAGCAGCCCCCAGGGATTTGGCAATCAGCCCCAGCATTTT
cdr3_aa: CASSPQGFGNQPQHF

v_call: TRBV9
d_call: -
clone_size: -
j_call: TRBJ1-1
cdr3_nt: TGTGCCAGCAGCGTGGGGCAGGGGAACACTGAAGCTTTCTTT
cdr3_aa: CASSVGQGNTEAFF

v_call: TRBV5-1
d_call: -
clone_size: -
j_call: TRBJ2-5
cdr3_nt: TGCGCCAGCAGCTTTTTAGGGCGGGGCCAAGAGACCCAGTACTTC
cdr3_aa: CASSFLGRGQETQYF

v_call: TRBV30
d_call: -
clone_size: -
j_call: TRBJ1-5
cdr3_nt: TGTGCCTGGAGTGGGTCCGGGACAAAAGGTCAGCCCCAGCATTTT
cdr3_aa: CAWSGSGTKGQPQHF

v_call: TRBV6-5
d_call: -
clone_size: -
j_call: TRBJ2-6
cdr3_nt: TGTGCCAGCAGTTACGGGCCATCTGGGGCCAACGTCCTGACTTTC
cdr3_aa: CASSYGPSGANVLTF

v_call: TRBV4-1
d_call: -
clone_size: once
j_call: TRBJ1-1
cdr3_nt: TGCGCCAGCAGCCACTCAGGGTGGGTGAACCTGAACACTGAAGCTTTCTTT
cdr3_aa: CASSHSGWVNLNTEAFF

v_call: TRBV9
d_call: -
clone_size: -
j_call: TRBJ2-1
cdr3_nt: TGTGCCAGCAGCGTAGTCGAAGCTTCCTACAATGAGCAGTTCTTC
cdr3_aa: CASSVVEASYNEQFF

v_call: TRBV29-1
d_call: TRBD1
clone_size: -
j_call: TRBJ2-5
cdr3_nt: TGCAGCGCCTCGGGACAGGGGTTGGAGACCCAGTACTTC
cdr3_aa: CSASGQGLETQYF

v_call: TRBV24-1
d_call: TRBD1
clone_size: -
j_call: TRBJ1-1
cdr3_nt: TGTGCCACCAGTGAGCCCCCGGGACAGGGTACAAACACTGAAGCTTTCTTT
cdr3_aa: CATSEPPGQGTNTEAFF

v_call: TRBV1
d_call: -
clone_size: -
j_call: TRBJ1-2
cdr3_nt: TGCACCAGCAGCCAAGCGGTAGGGAGACCCCTGTATGGCTACACCTTC
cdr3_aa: CTSSQAVGRPLYGYTF

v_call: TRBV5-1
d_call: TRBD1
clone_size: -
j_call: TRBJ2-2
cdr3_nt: TGCGCCAGCAGCCAAGGACAGGGGCTGAGCGGGGAGCTGTTTTTT
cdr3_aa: CASSQGQGLSGELFF

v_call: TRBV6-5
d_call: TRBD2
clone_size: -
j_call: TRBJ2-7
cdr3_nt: TGTGCCAGCGACAGAGCGGGGAGCTCCTACGAGCAGTACTTC
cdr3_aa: CASDRAGSSYEQYF

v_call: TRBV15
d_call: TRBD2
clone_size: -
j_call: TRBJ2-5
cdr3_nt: TGTGCCACCAGCCGACGGGGAGGGTACCAAGAGACCCAGTACTTC
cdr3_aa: CATSRRGGYQETQYF

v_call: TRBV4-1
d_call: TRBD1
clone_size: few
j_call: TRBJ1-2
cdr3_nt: TGCGCCAGCAGCCAAAGGCCGGGACAGGGGATCTATGGCTACACCTTC
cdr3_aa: CASSQRPGQGIYGYTF

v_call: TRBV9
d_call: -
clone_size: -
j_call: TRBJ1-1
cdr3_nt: TGTGCCAGCAGCGTAGTCGCGGGGAAAACTGAAGCTTTCTTT
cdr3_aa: CASSVVAGKTEAFF

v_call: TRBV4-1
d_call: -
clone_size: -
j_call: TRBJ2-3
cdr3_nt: TGCGCCAGCAGCCAAGGACTAGAGTTGGGAGATACGCAGTATTTT
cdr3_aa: CASSQGLELGDTQYF

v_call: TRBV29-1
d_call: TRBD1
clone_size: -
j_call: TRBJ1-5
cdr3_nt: TGCAGCGTAGCCGGGACAGGAGTCAATCAGCCCCAGCATTTT
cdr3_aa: CSVAGTGVNQPQHF

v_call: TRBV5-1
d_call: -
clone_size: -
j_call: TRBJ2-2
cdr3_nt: TGCGCCAGCAGCTTGAGTCCAGGGGCCGGGGAGCTGTTTTTT
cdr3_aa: CASSLSPGAGELFF

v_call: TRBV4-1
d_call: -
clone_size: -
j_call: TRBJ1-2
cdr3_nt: TGCGCCAGCAGCCACCCGACCCAGGCGGGCTACACCTTC
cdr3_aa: CASSHPTQAGYTF

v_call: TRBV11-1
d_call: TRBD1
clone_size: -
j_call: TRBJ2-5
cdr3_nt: TGTGCCAGCAGCTTAGAGGGGGCTCGGGGAGAGACCCAGTACTTC
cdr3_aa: CASSLEGARGETQYF

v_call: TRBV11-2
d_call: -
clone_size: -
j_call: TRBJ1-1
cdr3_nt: TGTGCCAGCAGCTTAGGTTGGGAGACCGATAACACTGAAGCTTTCTTT
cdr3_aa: CASSLGWETDNTEAFF

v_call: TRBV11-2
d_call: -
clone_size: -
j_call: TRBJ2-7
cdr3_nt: TGTGCCAGCAGGGGGGCAGGGTATTCCTACGAGCAGTACTTC
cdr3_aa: CASRGAGYSYEQYF